This T cell receptor beta chain appears in the sequencing data of a study of OX40 agonist ivuxolimab in advanced cancers. Germline assignment: CDR1 PRHDT and CDR2 FYEKMQ (reference sequence). The CDR3 has 13 residues. J lost 5 bases, V lost 5 bases, and 4 bases had no gene match. The count of this clone is one. Some clones are missing from TCRdb's copy, which holds only in-frame ones; the method was immunoSEQ multiplex PCR. The sample lists 70,000 to 80,000 clones, over 90% occurring once. The clonotype originates from an adult with an advanced solid tumor such as melanoma, head and neck, liver or kidney cancer. The chain recombines TRBV13 with TRBJ2-7, with TRBD1 identical over 9 bases. The material was CD4+ or CD8+ T cells sorted from blood, obtained in a trial of the OX40 agonist ivuxolimab. CDR3 in DNA: TGTGCCAGCAGCGAGGGACAGGGTGACGAGCAGTACTTC. Amino acid sequence: CASSEGQGDEQYF.